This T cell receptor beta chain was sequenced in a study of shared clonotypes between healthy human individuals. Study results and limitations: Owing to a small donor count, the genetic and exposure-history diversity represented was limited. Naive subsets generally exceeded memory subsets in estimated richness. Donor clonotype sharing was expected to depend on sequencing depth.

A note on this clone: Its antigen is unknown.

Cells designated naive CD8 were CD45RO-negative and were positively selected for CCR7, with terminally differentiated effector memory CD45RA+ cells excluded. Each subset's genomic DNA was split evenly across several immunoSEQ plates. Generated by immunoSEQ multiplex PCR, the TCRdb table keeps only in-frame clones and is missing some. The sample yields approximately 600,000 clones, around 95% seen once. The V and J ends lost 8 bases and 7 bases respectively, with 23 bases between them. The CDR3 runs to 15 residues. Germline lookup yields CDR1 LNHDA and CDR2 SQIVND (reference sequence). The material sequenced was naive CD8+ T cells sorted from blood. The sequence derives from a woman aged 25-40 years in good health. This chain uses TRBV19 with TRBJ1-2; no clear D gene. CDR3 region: CASDSSPGRISGYTF. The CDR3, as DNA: TGTGCCAGTGACTCAAGCCCCGGACGGATCTCTGGCTACACCTTC.